The entry that follows covers one T cell receptor (beta chain) sequence. Its specificity is unknown. The data were taken from a study of CD8+ T cells in alopecia areata. Study-level background: Affected scalp percentage gauged treated patients' severity. The study's findings and limits: Affected lesional scalp, above all in alopecia totalis/universalis, was more clonal than normal scalp. In scalp and blood during tofacitinib, many expanded lesional clones persisted.

V gave up 2 bases and J gave up 4 bases, with 4 bases separating them. Germline V CDR1 and CDR2: SGHDT, YYEEEE. The CDR3 loop spans 12 amino acids. In each case, RNA was isolated and then reverse transcribed into cDNA as the sequencing template. Assay: immunoSEQ multiplex PCR; the TCRdb copy retains only in-frame clones and omits some. In the table there are roughly 120,000 clones, less than 75% of which are singletons. Indicated treatment: oral pan-JAK inhibitor, 5-10 mg twice daily. This rearrangement joins TRBV5-6 to TRBJ2-1; D gene ambiguous. The clonotype was recovered from a human donor with alopecia areata. This material consisted of CD8+ T cells sorted from blood, taken at week 24, from a patient treated with tofacitinib. CDR3 residues: CASSFRYNEQFF. CDR3 DNA: TGTGCCAGCAGCTTTAGATACAATGAGCAGTTCTTC.